A single sample gave rise to the 19 T cell receptor beta chains below, sequenced in a study of response to subunit inactivated influenza vaccine. MiXCR, applied by TCRdb to the RT-PCR reads, yields one record per CDR3 protein. The sample includes some 500,000 distinct CDR3 sequences, 15% to 20% of them seen just once. Here the sequenced sample was CD4+ T cells sorted from PBMCs, taken less than 30 months after vaccination. The receptor set was obtained from a man in his fifties or sixties who received an inactivated influenza vaccine.

V usage is TRBV30 and J usage is TRBJ2-7; D ambiguous. V shed 1 base and J shed 3 bases, with 7 bases lying between them. Looked up from germline, CDR1 is GTSNPN and CDR2 is SVGIG (reference sequence). This CDR3 is 12 amino acids long. The CDR3 DNA reads as TGTGCCTGGAGTGGAAGACACTACGAGCAGTACTTC. This translates into CAWSGRHYEQYF.

V is TRBV28 and J is TRBJ2-7; TRBD2 aligns across 12 bases. The length of the CDR3 is 17 residues. V lost 2 bases, J lost 6 bases, and 11 bases stayed unmatched. Germline loops: CDR1 MDHEN, CDR2 SYDVKM. This CDR3 is CASSLRVLAGGLSEQYF. CDR3 DNA sequence: TGTGCCAGCAGTTTAAGGGTTCTAGCGGGGGGGCTGAGCGAGCAGTACTTC.

This rearrangement joins TRBV2 to TRBJ2-5, with 12 positions matching TRBD2. Trimming took 6 bases from V and 1 from J; bases not matched to a gene: 3. The CDR3 runs to 15 residues. Germline CDR1 is SNHLY and CDR2 is FYNNEI. CDR3 sequence reads: CASSTLAGGQETQYF. As DNA, the CDR3 is TGTGCCAGCAGCACACTAGCGGGGGGCCAAGAGACCCAGTACTTC.

This clonotype showed up just once. The junction does not match germline at one end; this may be a read error. This chain links TRBV7-2 with TRBJ1-5; no clear D. The V gene's germline CDR1 is SGHTA and CDR2 FQGNSA. The CDR3 contains 14 residues. As DNA, the CDR3 is TGTGCCAGCAGCTTAAACGAAATCGATCAGCCCGAGCATTTT. Amino acid sequence: CASSLNEIDQPEHF.

This clonotype was observed a few times. V is TRBV20-1 and J is TRBJ2-7, with D unresolved. Germline CDR1 is DFQATT and CDR2 is SNEGSKA (reference sequence). The CDR3 runs 15 residues. The V end lost 0 bases, the J end lost 3 bases, and 15 bases lay between the germline ends. In nucleotides, the CDR3 is TGCAGTGCTAGAGATAGTTCATTGAGTATCTACGAGCAGTACTTC. Its translation: CSARDSSLSIYEQYF.

This clonotype was observed a handful of times. The chain recombines TRBV5-1 with TRBJ2-3; 9 bases are shared with TRBD2. The J segment lost 1 base and the V segment lost 5 bases, leaving 5 bases of the junction unmatched. The CDR3 has 15 residues. Germline values: CDR1 SGHRS, CDR2 YFSETQ. The CDR3 sequence is CASRLSGSGTDTQYF. CDR3 sequence (DNA): TGCGCCAGCAGACTTAGCGGGAGCGGCACAGATACGCAGTATTTT.

This clonotype appeared a few times. The chain recombines TRBV7-9 with TRBJ2-7; no clear D. Trimming left V 5 bases short and J 2 bases short, with 16 bases between. The CDR3 is 15 amino acids. Looked up from germline, CDR1 is SEHNR and CDR2 is FQNEAQ (reference sequence). The CDR3 spells CASSDARARPYEQYF. DNA for the CDR3: TGTGCCAGCAGCGACGCACGGGCTCGCCCCTACGAGCAGTACTTC.

This clonotype was counted only a few times. CDR3 loop: CASSSGLAGGPDTQYF. The DNA of the CDR3 is TGTGCCAGCAGTTCCGGACTAGCGGGGGGGCCAGATACGCAGTATTTT. The V call is TRBV12-3 or TRBV12-4, the J call TRBJ2-3, with 15 bases matching TRBD2. This CDR3 has 16 residues. Trimming removed 4 bases from V and 4 bases from J; junction bases left unmatched: 3.

This clonotype was seen at least ten times. The V gene is TRBV9, the J gene TRBJ2-7; D is undetermined. Germline V gives CDR1 SGDLS, CDR2 YYNGEE. The CDR3 totals 15 residues. V lost 0 bases and J 3 bases, leaving 13 bases between the germline ends. The CDR3, as DNA: TGTGCCAGCAGCGTAGCTGTCGGCAGCTTCTACGAGCAGTACTTC. Amino acids: CASSVAVGSFYEQYF.

There are a few counts of this clonotype. This chain connects TRBV29-1 to TRBJ1-1, with 10 bases fitting TRBD1. Losses at the gene ends were 4 bases for V and 5 bases for J; bases not matched to a gene: 7. The CDR3 has 14 amino acids. Germline loops: CDR1 SQVTM, CDR2 ANQGSEA. For the CDR3, the DNA is TGCAGCGTTGTTAGGGACAGGGGACGTACTGAAGCTTTCTTT. Translated: CSVVRDRGRTEAFF.

This clonotype has at least ten counts. V gene TRBV7-9 combines with J gene TRBJ2-6; unclear D gene. This CDR3 comprises 15 residues. Germline CDR1 is SEHNR and CDR2 is FQNEAQ (reference sequence). V gave up 2 bases and J gave up 2 bases, with 7 bases separating them. CDR3 bases: TGTGCCAGCAGCTTATTCGGTGCTGGGGCCAACGTCCTGACTTTC. It encodes CASSLFGAGANVLTF.

In its sample, this clonotype was seen a few times. This chain links TRBV19 with TRBJ2-3; D may be TRBD1 or TRBD2 (6 bases each). V lost 7 bases, J lost 2 bases, and 13 bases lay in between. Germline CDR1 and CDR2: LNHDA and SQIVND (reference sequence). The CDR3 is made up of 14 amino acids. The CDR3 protein is CASKGRTATDTQYF. Here the CDR3 DNA reads TGTGCCAGTAAGGGGAGGACAGCCACAGATACGCAGTATTTT.

The V and J genes are TRBV3-1 and TRBJ1-1; D unclear. Germline CDR1 LGHDT, CDR2 YNNKEL (reference sequence). V dropped 1 base and J dropped 11 bases, with 8 bases sitting between them. The CDR3 covers 11 residues. In nucleotides, the CDR3 is TGTGCCAGCAGCCAAGGGGAAAAGGCTTTCTTT. This sequence encodes CASSQGEKAFF.

The chain is built from TRBV5-1 and TRBJ2-7; TRBD1 or TRBD2 may be the D gene (5 bases each). The CDR3 length is 14 residues. The V and J ends lost 6 bases and 0 bases respectively, with 13 bases between them. The germline gives CDR1 SGHRS, CDR2 YFSETQ. CDR3 sequence: CASTRDGDSYEQYF. In DNA form, the CDR3 reads TGCGCCAGCACCAGGGACGGTGACTCCTACGAGCAGTACTTC.

The chain uses TRBV7-9 and TRBJ2-1; possibly TRBD2 for D (5 bases). The CDR3 length is 17 residues. From germline, CDR1 is SEHNR and CDR2 FQNEAQ (reference sequence). V gave up 5 bases and J gave up 0 bases, with 17 bases separating them. The CDR3 is CASSTPLKRLSYNEQFF. For the CDR3, the DNA is TGTGCCAGCAGCACACCGCTCAAGCGGCTCTCCTACAATGAGCAGTTCTTC.

V usage is TRBV29-1 and J usage is TRBJ2-5; no clear D gene. Trimming cost V 5 bases and J 2 bases, with 9 bases left between them. CDR1 is SQVTM, CDR2 ANQGSEA, per germline. The CDR3 is 12 residues long. The DNA for the CDR3 is TGCAGCGTTTCAGTCACACAAGAGACCCAGTACTTC. Protein: CSVSVTQETQYF. Drawing the rest from reference TRBV29-1 and TRBJ2-5, the complete variable domain is SAVISQKPSRDICQRGTSLTIQCQVDSQVTMMFWYRQQPGQSLTLIATANQGSEATYESGFVIDKFPISRPNLTFSTLTVSNMSPEDSSIYLCSVSVTQETQYFGPGTRLLVL.

The chain has TRBV4-2 and TRBJ2-1; TRBD2 aligns across 9 bases. The CDR3 loop spans 17 amino acids. Trimming at V came to 0 bases and at J to 13 bases, leaving 16 bases not matched to a gene. Germline V gene sequence: CDR1 LGHNA, CDR2 YNFKEQ. CDR3 residues: CASSQDLAGASGDPQFF. CDR3 DNA sequence: TGTGCCAGCAGCCAAGATCTGGCTGGGGCTAGCGGGGACCCACAGTTCTTC.

CDR3 amino acids: CASSSFVGGLAYNEQFF. The CDR3 DNA is TGTGCCAGCAGCTCCTTTGTCGGGGGGCTTGCCTACAATGAGCAGTTCTTC. This chain uses TRBV5-6 with TRBJ2-1, with D possibly matching TRBD2 (7 bases). V dropped 3 bases and J dropped 2 bases, with 18 bases sitting between them. Germline V gene data show CDR1 as SGHDT and CDR2 as YYEEEE. The CDR3 length is 17 residues.

The J gene is TRBJ2-1, the V gene TRBV11-2; perhaps D is TRBD1 or TRBD2 (5 bases each). This CDR3 has 15 residues. From germline, CDR1 is SGHAT and CDR2 FQNNGV. V gave up 4 bases and J gave up 6 bases, with 16 bases separating them. The chain's CDR3 is CASSYSGTPSNEQFF. In nucleotides, the CDR3 is TGTGCCAGCAGCTATTCCGGGACCCCGTCCAATGAGCAGTTCTTC.